The 15 T cell receptor beta chains given below trace back to one sample, sequenced in a study of immune cell composition in non-small cell lung cancer. The protocol was immunoSEQ multiplex PCR, while the TCRdb copy is restricted to in-frame clones and leaves out a portion. The sample records approximately 5,000 clones, about two thirds being singletons. Sequenced material: lung tumor tissue. The receptor set was obtained from a human donor with non-small cell lung cancer.

This clone has a handful of counts. In DNA form, the CDR3 reads TGTGCCAGCAGCTCCGGCGGGATAGGGGCCGGGGAGCTGTTTTTT. Translation: CASSSGGIGAGELFF. This chain uses TRBV11-3 with TRBJ2-2, with D tentatively TRBD2 (6 bases). The V gene lost 4 bases and the J gene lost 6 bases, with 15 bases spanning the gap. Germline CDR1 is SGHNT and CDR2 is YENEEA. The CDR3 runs 15 residues.

This rearrangement joins TRBV7-9 to TRBJ2-7, with 10 positions matching TRBD1. Germline CDR1 SEHNR, CDR2 FQNEAQ (reference sequence). The V and J ends lost 4 bases and 2 bases, in that order; junction bases with no gene match: 5. The CDR3 extends over 15 amino acids. CDR3 residues: CASSYGQGGPYEQYF. In DNA form, the CDR3 reads TGTGCCAGCAGCTACGGACAGGGGGGACCCTACGAGCAGTACTTC.

Only one count was recorded for this clone. The chain carries TRBV6-5 and TRBJ2-3, with a tentative D call TRBD1 (6 bases). The V end lost 4 bases, the J end lost 4 bases, and 9 bases lay between the germline ends. There are 13 residues in the CDR3. CDR1 is MNHEY, CDR2 SVGAGI, per germline. Written as DNA, the CDR3 is TGTGCCAGCAGTTCCCCAGGGGCAGATACGCAGTATTTT. Amino acid sequence: CASSSPGADTQYF.

The V and J genes are TRBV12-2 and TRBJ2-5; the D call TRBD2 from the table was never checked on the DNA. TRBV12-2 is assigned pseudogene status. The CDR3 is made up of 14 amino acids. The CDR3 DNA reads as TGTGCAAGTCGCCCTGTAGTAGTGCGGGAGACCCAGTACTTC. Translation gives CASRPVVVRETQYF.

The chain combines TRBV27 with TRBJ2-7, with 8 bases identical to TRBD2. CDR1 and CDR2 (germline): MNHEY, SMNVEV (reference sequence). The CDR3 is 13 amino acids. V shed 4 bases, J shed 6 bases, and the junction held 5 bases outside the gene matches. The CDR3: CASSYLAGGEQYF. CDR3 nucleotide sequence: TGTGCCAGCAGTTATCTGGCGGGAGGCGAGCAGTACTTC.

The V and J genes are TRBV27 and TRBJ2-7; D possibly corresponds to TRBD1 (6 bases). V was pared by 5 bases and J by 3 bases, with 17 bases between. Germline CDR1 and CDR2: MNHEY and SMNVEV (reference sequence). CDR3 length: 15 residues. CDR3 nucleotides: TGTGCCAGCAGTCCTAGGGGACATCGGTACTACGAGCAGTACTTC. It codes for CASSPRGHRYYEQYF.

This clone was recorded only once. The chain employs TRBV6-5 and TRBJ2-2; tentative D call: TRBD1 (5 bases). The CDR3 contains 12 residues. With 6 bases removed from V and 5 bases from J, the gap between germline ends came to 7 bases. Per the germline V gene, CDR1 is MNHEY and CDR2 is SVGAGI. Here the CDR3 DNA reads TGTGCCAGCAGAAGGGGAACCGGGGAGCTGTTTTTT. Translated, it gives CASRRGTGELFF.

This clone has a single count. This chain joins TRBV6-1 and TRBJ2-1; 12 bases match TRBD2. This CDR3 comprises 17 residues. Germline assignment: CDR1 MNHNS and CDR2 SASEGT. Losses at the gene ends were 0 bases for V and 11 bases for J; bases not matched to a gene: 11. The CDR3 is CASSEAVSGTSGFKQFF. CDR3 coding DNA: TGTGCCAGCAGTGAAGCAGTCTCCGGGACTAGCGGGTTTAAGCAGTTCTTC.

The rearrangement joins TRBV9 to TRBJ1-5; weak D call: TRBD1 (5 bases). CDR3 length: 14 residues. The V end was cut by 3 bases, the J end by 5 bases, with 12 bases between. Per germline, CDR1 SGDLS and CDR2 YYNGEE. CDR3 region: CASSGRGWDQPQHF. The CDR3 coding sequence is TGTGCCAGCAGCGGGCGGGGGTGGGATCAGCCCCAGCATTTT.

The chain combines TRBV5-6 with TRBJ1-4; maybe TRBD1 (5 bases). Trimming stripped 0 bases from V and 5 bases from J, with 8 bases between. CDR3 length: 14 amino acids. Germline V CDR1 and CDR2: SGHDT, YYEEEE. CDR3: CASSLGQINEKLFF. The CDR3 DNA reads TGTGCCAGCAGCTTGGGACAGATAAATGAAAAACTGTTTTTT.

The chain links TRBV13 to TRBJ2-5; 9 bases are a match to TRBD2. V was clipped by 5 bases and J by 4 bases; unmatched bases: 14. This CDR3 spans 17 amino acids. The germline CDR1 and CDR2 sequences are PRHDT and FYEKMQ (reference sequence). The DNA for the CDR3 is TGTGCCAGCAGCCGACTAGCGGAAGGTGAGGAGCGAGAGACCCAGTACTTC. Residues: CASSRLAEGEERETQYF.

This clone was counted between two and nine times. The rearrangement joins TRBV11-2 to TRBJ2-5, with 11 bases matching TRBD2. Germline V gene sequence: CDR1 SGHAT, CDR2 FQNNGV. This CDR3 contains 18 residues. The V segment lost 2 bases and the J segment 4 bases; nucleotides outside the gene matches: 12. The CDR3, as DNA: TGTGCCAGCAGCTTAAGGCCCAATAGCGGGAGGGCCAGAGAGACCCAGTACTTC. Translation gives CASSLRPNSGRARETQYF.

The chain uses TRBV18 and TRBJ2-4; tentative D call: TRBD2 (5 bases). CDR3 length: 16 residues. Germline V gene lookup returns CDR1 KGHSH and CDR2 LQKENI. V lost 0 bases and J 7 bases, leaving 16 bases between the germline ends. DNA of the CDR3: TGTGCCAGCTCACCACCAACGGGCTGGCAGCGGAACATTCAGTACTTC. This gives the protein CASSPPTGWQRNIQYF.

J is TRBJ2-1 and V is TRBV7-8; TRBD2 might be the D (5 bases). The germline V gene has CDR1 SGHVS and CDR2 FQNEAQ. With 5 bases removed from V and 5 bases from J, the gap between germline ends came to 13 bases. This CDR3 has 14 amino acids. The CDR3 nucleotides read TGTGCCAGCAGCCAGACTACCGCCAACAATGAGCAGTTCTTC. Translating gives CASSQTTANNEQFF.

The chain links TRBV28 to TRBJ2-2; 10 positions agree with TRBD1. Germline CDR1 reads MDHEN; CDR2 reads SYDVKM. The V and J ends lost 5 bases and 3 bases, in that order; junction bases with no gene match: 3. This CDR3 comprises 15 residues. CDR3 DNA sequence: TGTGCCAGCAGTCCCGGGACAGGGGACACCGGGGAGCTGTTTTTT. Translating it yields CASSPGTGDTGELFF.